This T cell receptor beta chain stems from a study of cytomegalovirus exposure and HLA in healthy donors. The wider study: A prior analysis found 117 million unique TCR beta sequences from around 180 million T cells.

A few counts support this clone. The antigen is not known. PCR used 60 Vbeta primers and 13 Jbeta primers. The method was immunoSEQ multiplex PCR; TCRdb's version includes in-frame clones alone and lacks a portion of them. The repertoire holds fewer than 75,000 clones, with about 75% as singletons. Overall study findings and caveats: TRBV6-2, TRBV6-3 and some other V segments were unresolvable in 87-base-pair reads. The study labeled 150 to 200 TCR beta chains cytomegalovirus-associated.

Donors likely had unrecorded immune exposures despite being nominally healthy when sampled. The V gene end was trimmed by 5 bases and the J gene end by 6 bases; junction bases not matched to a gene: 6. The CDR3 length is 13 residues. Germline CDR1 reads MNHEY; CDR2 reads SVGAGI. The chain combines TRBV6-5 with TRBJ1-1, with 7 bases aligning to TRBD1. Sequencing was done on a sample of PBMCs. This receptor was taken from a man in his 70s in good health and CMV-seronegative. In nucleotides, the CDR3 is TGTGCCAGCAGTCGGGACAGTTTTGCTGAAGCTTTCTTT. This codes for CASSRDSFAEAFF.